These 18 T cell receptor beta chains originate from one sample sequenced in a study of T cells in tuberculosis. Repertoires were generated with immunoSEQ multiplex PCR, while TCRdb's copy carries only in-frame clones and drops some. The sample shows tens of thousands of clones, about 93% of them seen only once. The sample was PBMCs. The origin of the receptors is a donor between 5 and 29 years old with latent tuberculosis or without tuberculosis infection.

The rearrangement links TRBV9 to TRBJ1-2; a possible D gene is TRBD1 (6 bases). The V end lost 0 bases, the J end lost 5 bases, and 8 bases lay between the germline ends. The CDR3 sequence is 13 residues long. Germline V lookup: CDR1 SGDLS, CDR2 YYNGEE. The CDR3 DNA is TGTGCCAGCAGCGTAGAGGACAGATATGGCTACACCTTC. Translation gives CASSVEDRYGYTF.

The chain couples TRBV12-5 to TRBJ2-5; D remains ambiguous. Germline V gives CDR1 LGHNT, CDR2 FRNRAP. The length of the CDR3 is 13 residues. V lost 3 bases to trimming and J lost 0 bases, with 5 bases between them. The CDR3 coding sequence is TGTGCTAGTGGTTTCGCGGACCAAGAGACCCAGTACTTC. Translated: CASGFADQETQYF.

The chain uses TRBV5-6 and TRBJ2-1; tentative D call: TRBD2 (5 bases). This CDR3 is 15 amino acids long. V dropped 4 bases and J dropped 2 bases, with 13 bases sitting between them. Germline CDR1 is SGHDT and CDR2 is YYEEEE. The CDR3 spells CASSPGRIPYNEQFF. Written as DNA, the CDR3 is TGTGCCAGCAGCCCGGGAAGGATTCCCTACAATGAGCAGTTCTTC.

The CDR3 nucleotides are TGTGCCAGCAGCAACGGACAGGGGAGTGAAAAACTGTTTTTT. Its translation: CASSNGQGSEKLFF. V and J are TRBV7-2 and TRBJ1-4; 9 nucleotides match TRBD1. Germline lookup yields CDR1 SGHTA and CDR2 FQGNSA. V lost 5 bases and J lost 7; bases outside the gene matches: 5. The CDR3 has 14 residues.

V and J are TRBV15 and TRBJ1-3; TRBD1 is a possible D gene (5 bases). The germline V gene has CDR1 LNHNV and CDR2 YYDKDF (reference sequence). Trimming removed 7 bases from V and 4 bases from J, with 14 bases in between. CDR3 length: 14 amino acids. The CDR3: CATNPREDGNTIYF. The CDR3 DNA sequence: TGTGCCACCAACCCCAGGGAGGACGGAAACACCATATATTTT. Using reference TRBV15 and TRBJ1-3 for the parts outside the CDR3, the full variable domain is DAMVIQNPRYQVTQFGKPVTLSCSQTLNHNVMYWYQQKSSQAPKLLFHYYDKDFNNEADTPDNFQSRRPNTSFCFLDIRSPGLGDTAMYLCATNPREDGNTIYFGEGSWLTVV.

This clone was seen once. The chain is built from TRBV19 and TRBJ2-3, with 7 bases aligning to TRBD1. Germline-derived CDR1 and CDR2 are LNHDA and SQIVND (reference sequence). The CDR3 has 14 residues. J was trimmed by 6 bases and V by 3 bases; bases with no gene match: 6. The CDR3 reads CASSIRQGADTQYF. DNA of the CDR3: TGTGCCAGTAGTATTAGACAGGGCGCGGATACGCAGTATTTT.

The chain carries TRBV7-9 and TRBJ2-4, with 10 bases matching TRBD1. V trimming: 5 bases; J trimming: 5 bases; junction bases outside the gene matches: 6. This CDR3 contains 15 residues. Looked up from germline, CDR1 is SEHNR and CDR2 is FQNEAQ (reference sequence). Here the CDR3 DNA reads TGTGCCAGCAGCACCCGGGACAGGGGAGAAAACATTCAGTACTTC. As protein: CASSTRDRGENIQYF.

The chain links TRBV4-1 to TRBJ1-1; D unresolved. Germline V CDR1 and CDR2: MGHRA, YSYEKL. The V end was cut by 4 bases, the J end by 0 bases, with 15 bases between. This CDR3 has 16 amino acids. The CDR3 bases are TGCGCCAGCAGCCCCCTTGGGCAGAACTTGAACACTGAAGCTTTCTTT. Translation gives CASSPLGQNLNTEAFF.

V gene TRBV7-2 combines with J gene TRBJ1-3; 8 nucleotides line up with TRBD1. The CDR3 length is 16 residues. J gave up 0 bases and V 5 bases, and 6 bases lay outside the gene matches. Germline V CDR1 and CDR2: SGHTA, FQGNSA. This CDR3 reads CASSTRQGYSGNTIYF. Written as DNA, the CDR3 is TGTGCCAGCAGCACCCGACAGGGGTACTCTGGAAACACCATATATTTT. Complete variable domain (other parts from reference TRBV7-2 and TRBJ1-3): GAGVSQSPSNKVTEKGKDVELRCDPISGHTALYWYRQSLGQGLEFLIYFQGNSAPDKSGLPSDRFSAERTGGSVSTLTIQRTQQEDSAVYLCASSTRQGYSGNTIYFGEGSWLTVV.

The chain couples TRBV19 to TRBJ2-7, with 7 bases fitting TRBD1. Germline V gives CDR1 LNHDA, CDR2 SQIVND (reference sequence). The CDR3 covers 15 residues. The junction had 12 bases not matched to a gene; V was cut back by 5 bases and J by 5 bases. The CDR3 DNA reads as TGTGCCAGTAGTCACGACAGGGTGCGGCCGAACGAGCAGTACTTC. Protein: CASSHDRVRPNEQYF.

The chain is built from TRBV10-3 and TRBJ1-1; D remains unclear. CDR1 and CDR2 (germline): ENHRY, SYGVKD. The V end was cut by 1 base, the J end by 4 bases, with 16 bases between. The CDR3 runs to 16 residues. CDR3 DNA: TGTGCCATCAGTGAGTTGGGGATACGCCGGGGCACTGAAGCTTTCTTT. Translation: CAISELGIRRGTEAFF.

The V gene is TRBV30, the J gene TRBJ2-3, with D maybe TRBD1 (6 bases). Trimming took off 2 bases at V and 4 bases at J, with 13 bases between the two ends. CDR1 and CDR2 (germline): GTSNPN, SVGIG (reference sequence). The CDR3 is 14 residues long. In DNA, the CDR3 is TGTGCCTGGAGTCCGGACAGAACGTCAGATACGCAGTATTTT. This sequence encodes CAWSPDRTSDTQYF.

The CDR3, as DNA: TGTGCCAGCAGCGCGTCTAGCGGGAGGAGCACAGATACGCAGTATTTT. This gives the protein CASSASSGRSTDTQYF. The chain joins TRBV9 to TRBJ2-3, with 11 bases fitting TRBD2. The CDR3 totals 16 residues. The junction had 3 bases not matched to a gene; V was cut back by 3 bases and J by 0 bases. Germline CDR1 reads SGDLS; CDR2 reads YYNGEE.

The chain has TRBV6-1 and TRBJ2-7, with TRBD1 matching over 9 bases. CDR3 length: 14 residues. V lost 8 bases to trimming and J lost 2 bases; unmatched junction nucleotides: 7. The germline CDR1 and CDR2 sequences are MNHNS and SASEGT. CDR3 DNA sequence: TGTGCCAGCCTCCTAGGGGACAGGGCCTACGAGCAGTACTTC. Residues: CASLLGDRAYEQYF.

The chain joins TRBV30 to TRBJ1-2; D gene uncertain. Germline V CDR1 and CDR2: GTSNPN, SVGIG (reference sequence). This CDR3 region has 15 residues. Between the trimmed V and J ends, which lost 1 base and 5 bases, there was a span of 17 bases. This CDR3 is CAWSGAGVVGYGYTF. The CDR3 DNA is TGTGCCTGGAGTGGGGCCGGGGTCGTCGGTTATGGCTACACCTTC.

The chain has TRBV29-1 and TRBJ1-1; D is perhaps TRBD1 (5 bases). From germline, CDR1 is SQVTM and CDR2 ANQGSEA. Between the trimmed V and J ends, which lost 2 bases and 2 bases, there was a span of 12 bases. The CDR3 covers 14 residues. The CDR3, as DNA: TGCAGCGTTGAAAGTGCAGGGCTAAACACTGAAGCTTTCTTT. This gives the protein CSVESAGLNTEAFF.

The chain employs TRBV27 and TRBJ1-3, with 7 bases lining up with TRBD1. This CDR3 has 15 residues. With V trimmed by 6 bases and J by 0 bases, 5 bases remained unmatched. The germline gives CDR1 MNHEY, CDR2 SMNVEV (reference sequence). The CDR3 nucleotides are TGTGCCAGCAGACCGGGACAGCGCTCTGGAAACACCATATATTTT. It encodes CASRPGQRSGNTIYF.

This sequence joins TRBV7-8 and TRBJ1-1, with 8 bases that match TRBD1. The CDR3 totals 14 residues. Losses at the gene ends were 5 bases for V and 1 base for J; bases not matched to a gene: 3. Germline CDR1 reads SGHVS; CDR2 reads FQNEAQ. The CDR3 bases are TGTGCCAGCAGCCTGGACAGGGCGAACACTGAAGCTTTCTTT. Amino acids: CASSLDRANTEAFF. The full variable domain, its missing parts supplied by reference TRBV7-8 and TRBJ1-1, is GAGVSQSPRYKVAKRGQDVALRCDPISGHVSLFWYQQALGQGPEFLTYFQNEAQLDKSGLPSDRFFAERPEGSVSTLKIQRTQQEDSAVYLCASSLDRANTEAFFGQGTRLTVV.